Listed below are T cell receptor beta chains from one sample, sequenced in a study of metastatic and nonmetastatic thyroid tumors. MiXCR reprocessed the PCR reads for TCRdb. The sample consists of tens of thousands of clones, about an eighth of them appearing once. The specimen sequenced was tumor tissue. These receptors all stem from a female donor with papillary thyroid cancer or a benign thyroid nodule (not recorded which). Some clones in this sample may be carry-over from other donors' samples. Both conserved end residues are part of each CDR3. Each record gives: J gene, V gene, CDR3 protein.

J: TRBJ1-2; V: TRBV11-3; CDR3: CASSSRQGGGYTF
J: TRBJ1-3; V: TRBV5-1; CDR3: CASSLVAGGNTIYF
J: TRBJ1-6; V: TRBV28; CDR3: CASSLMETPLPLHF
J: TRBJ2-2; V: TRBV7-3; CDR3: CASTETLSTGELFF
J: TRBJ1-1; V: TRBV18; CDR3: CASSPVQGPNTEAFF
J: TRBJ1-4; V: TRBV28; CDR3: CASSSARQGSEKLFF
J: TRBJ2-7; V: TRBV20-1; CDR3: CSATGTSGKIASYEQYF
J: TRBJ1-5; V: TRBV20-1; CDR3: CSASSSGGGHQPQHF
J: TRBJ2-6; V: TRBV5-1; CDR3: CASSCDGTSGRGSGANVLTF
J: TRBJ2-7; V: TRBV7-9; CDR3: CASSLAQKGEQYF
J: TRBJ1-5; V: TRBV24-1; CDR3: CATSGTGGNQPQHF
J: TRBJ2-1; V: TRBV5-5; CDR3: CASSLEGTGYNEQFF
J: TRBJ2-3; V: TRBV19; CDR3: CASRQGQGATDTQYF
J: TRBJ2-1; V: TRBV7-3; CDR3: CANSSRDIMYNEQFF
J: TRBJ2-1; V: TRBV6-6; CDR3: CASSYLNNEQFF
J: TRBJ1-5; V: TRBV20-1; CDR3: CSARTTINQPQHF
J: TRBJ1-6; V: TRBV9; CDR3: CASSADGNSPLHF
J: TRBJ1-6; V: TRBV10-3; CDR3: CAISDSHVDHSPLHF
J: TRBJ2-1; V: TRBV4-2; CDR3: CASIQGREGRNEQFF
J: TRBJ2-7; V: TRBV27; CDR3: CASIPSAWPYEQYF
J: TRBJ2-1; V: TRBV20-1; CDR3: CSASQTSGSYNEQFF
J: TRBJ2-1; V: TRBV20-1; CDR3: CSAPSRTAPSLYNEQFF
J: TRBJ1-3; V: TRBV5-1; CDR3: CASSLFPGGISGNTIYF
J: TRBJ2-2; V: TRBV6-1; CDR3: CASSPGGANTGELFF
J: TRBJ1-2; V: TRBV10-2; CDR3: CASSPDRVYGYTF
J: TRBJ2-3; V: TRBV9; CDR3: CASSVSSAATDTQYF
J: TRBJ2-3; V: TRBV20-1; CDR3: CSATTGDTQYF
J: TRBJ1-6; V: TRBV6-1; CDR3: CASISHRDYNSPLHF
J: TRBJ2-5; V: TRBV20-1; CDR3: CSAPRLAGKETQYF
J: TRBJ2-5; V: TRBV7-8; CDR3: CASSRDRGRETQYF
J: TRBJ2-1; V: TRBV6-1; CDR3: CASSELEGSEQFF
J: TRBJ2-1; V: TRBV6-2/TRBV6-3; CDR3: CASGNWGDEQFF
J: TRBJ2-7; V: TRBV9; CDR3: CASIVASTGWYEQYF
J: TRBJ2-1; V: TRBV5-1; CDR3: CASSSGLAENNEQFF
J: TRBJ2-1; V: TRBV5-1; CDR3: CASSLEEESRGDEQFF
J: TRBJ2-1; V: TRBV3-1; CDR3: CASSQASHNEQFF
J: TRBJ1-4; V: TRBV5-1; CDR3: CASSLGPGFDEKLFF
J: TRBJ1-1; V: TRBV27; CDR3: CASSSIPQGVRSAFF
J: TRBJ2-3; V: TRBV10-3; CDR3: CAISVSGLAGAADTQYF
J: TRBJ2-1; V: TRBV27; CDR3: CSSSLRWVSGSSYNEQFF
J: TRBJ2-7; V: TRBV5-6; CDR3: CASSDVAGEQYF
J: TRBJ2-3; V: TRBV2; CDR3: CASSLSPGDTQYF
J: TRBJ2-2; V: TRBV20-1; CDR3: CSARTANTGELFF
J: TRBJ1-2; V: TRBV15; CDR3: CATSAGVENYGYTF
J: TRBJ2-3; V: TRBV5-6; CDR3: CASTRDTDTQYF
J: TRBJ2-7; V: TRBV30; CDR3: CAWSGGLYEQYF
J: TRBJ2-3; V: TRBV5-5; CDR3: CASSFPGDTQYF
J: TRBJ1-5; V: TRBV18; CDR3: CASSPGTGVYSNQPQHF
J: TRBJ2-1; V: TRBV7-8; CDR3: CASSLREFDILNEQFF
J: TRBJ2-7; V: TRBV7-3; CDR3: CASSPLGGSPYEQYF
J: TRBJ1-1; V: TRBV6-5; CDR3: CASSYAGRAEAFF
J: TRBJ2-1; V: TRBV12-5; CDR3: CASGPSPLGVYNEQFF
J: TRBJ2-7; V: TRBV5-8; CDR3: CASSLRTSGSSYEQYF
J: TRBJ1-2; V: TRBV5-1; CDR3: CASSAGSTNYGYTF
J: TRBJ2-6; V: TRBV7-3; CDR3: CASSTLATGANVLTF